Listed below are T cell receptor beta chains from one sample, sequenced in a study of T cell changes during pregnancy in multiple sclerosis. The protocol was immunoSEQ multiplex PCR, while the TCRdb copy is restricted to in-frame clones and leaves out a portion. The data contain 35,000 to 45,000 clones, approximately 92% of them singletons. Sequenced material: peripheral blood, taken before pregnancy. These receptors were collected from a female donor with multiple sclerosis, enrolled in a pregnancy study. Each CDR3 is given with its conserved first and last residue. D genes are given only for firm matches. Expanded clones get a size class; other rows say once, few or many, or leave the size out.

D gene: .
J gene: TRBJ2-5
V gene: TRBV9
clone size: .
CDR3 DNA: TGTGCCAGCAGCGTACAGGCTGACGAGACCCAGTACTTC
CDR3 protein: CASSVQADETQYF

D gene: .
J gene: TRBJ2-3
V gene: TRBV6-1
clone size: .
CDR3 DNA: TGTGCCAGCAGTGTCCCCCAGGACACAGATACGCAGTATTTT
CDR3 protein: CASSVPQDTDTQYF

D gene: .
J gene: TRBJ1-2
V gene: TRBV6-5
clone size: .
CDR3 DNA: TGTGCCAGCAGTTACAGTACAGCCTTAGCTAACTATGGCTACACCTTC
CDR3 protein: CASSYSTALANYGYTF

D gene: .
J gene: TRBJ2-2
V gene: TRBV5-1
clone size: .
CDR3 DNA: TGCGCCAGCACCCGGACCGAGGGTTCGTTGGGGGAGCTGTTTTTT
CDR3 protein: CASTRTEGSLGELFF

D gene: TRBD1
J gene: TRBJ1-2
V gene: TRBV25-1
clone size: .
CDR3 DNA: TGTGCCAGCAGTTCTCCCAGTGGGGACAGGGGATCCTATGGCTACGCCTTC
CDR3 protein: CASSSPSGDRGSYGYAF

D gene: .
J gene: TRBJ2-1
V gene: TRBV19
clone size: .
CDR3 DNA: TGTGCCAGTAGTCCGCAGGGGAATGGTGAGCAGTTCTTC
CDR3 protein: CASSPQGNGEQFF

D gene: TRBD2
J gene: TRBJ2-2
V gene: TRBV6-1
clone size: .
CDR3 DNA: TGTGCCAGCAGTGAGGCTAGCGGGAGTTCCGGGGAGCTGTTTTTT
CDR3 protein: CASSEASGSSGELFF

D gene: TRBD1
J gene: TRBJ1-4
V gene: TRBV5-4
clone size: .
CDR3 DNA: TGTGCCAGCAGCTTGGACAGGGGAAATGAAAAACTGTTTTTT
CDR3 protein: CASSLDRGNEKLFF

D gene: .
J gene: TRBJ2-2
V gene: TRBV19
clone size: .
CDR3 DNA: TGTGCCAGTAGTAGCCTACAGACCGGGGAGCTGTTTTTT
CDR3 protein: CASSSLQTGELFF

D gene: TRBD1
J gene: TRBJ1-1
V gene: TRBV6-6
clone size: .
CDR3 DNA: TGTGCCAGCAGTTACTCGATCGGGACAGTGAACACTGAAGCTTTCTTT
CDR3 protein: CASSYSIGTVNTEAFF

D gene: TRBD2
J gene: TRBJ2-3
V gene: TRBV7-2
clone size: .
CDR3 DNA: TGTGCCAGCAGCATGACTAGCGAAAGCACAGATACGCAGTATTTT
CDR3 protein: CASSMTSESTDTQYF

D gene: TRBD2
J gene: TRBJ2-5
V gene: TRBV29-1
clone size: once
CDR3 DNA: TGCAGCGTAGCCGGGACTAGCGGGATTTTTGAGACCCAGTACTTC
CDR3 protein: CSVAGTSGIFETQYF

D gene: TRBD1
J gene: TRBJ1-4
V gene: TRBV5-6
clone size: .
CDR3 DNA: TGTGCCAGCAGCAGAGACAGGGGTAGAGAAAAACTGTTTTTT
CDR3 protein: CASSRDRGREKLFF

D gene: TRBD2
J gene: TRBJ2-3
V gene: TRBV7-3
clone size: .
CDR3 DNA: TGTGCCAGCAGCGCAGCTAGCGGGAGCACAGATACGCAGTATTTT
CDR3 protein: CASSAASGSTDTQYF

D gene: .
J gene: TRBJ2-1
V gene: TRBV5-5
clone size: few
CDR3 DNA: TGTGCCAGCAGCTTGGCCTCGCAGGGTCCGAAACATCATTATGAGCAGTTCTTC
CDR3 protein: CASSLASQGPKHHYEQFF

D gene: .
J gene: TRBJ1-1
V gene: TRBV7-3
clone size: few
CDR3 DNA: TGTGCCAGCAGCTTAACGGGGGGAGACACTGAAGCTTTCTTT
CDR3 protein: CASSLTGGDTEAFF

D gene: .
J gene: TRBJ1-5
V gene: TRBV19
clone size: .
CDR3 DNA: TGTGCCAGTAGTATAGAAGGGGGTAGCAATCAGCCCCAGCATTTT
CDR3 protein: CASSIEGGSNQPQHF

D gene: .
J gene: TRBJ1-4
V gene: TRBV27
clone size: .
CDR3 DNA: TGTGCCAGCACCCGACAGTTTAATGAAAAACTGTTTTTT
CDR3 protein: CASTRQFNEKLFF

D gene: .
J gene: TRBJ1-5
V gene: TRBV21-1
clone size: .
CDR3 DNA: TGTGCCAGCAGCAAAAAGGCCCGCTTAGCTCAGCCCCAGCATTTT
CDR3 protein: CASSKKARLAQPQHF

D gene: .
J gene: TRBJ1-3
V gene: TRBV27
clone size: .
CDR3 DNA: TGTGCCAGCAGTTTAACAGAGCCTCGCTCTGGAAACACCATATATTTT
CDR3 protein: CASSLTEPRSGNTIYF

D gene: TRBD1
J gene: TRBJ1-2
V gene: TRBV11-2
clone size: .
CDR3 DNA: TGTGCCAGCAGCTTAAATACAGGGGGCAGCTATGGCTACACCTTC
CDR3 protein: CASSLNTGGSYGYTF

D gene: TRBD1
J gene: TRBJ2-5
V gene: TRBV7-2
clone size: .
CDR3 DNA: TGTGCCATCCACCCCGGGGACAGGGGGCTAGGGGAGACCCAGTACTTC
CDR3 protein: CAIHPGDRGLGETQYF